The source of this T cell receptor beta chain is a study of cytomegalovirus exposure and HLA in healthy donors. Study-wide findings and caveats: Roughly even sequencing depth across donors was the assumption behind the presence/absence analyses. It was 164 TCR beta chains that were listed as cytomegalovirus-associated. Later on, a genetic analysis was performed. It linked a missense variant in DCLRE1C with V- and J-gene trimming of TCR beta.

PCR primers comprised 60 Vbeta and 13 Jbeta primers. Some clones are missing from TCRdb's copy, which holds only in-frame ones; the method was immunoSEQ multiplex PCR. Here the sample spans approximately 150,000 clones, 78% being singletons. Concerning this clone itself: The antigen remains unidentified.

CDR3 length: 16 residues. V lost 4 bases to trimming and J lost 7 bases; unmatched junction nucleotides: 7. Germline CDR1 MNHEY, CDR2 SVGAGI. The sequence derives from a woman aged 40-49 years in good health and CMV-seropositive. The sequencing sample was made of PBMCs. The chain is built from TRBV6-5 and TRBJ2-1, with TRBD2 matching 13 bases. The chain's CDR3 is CASSSLAGGLVNEQFF. As DNA, the CDR3 is TGTGCCAGCAGTTCACTAGCGGGGGGGCTTGTTAATGAGCAGTTCTTC.